Listed here is a single TCR beta chain. V lost 0 bases and J lost 15, with 12 bases in between. This CDR3 spans 11 amino acids. Germline CDR1 is DFQATT and CDR2 is SNEGSKA (reference sequence). Reverse transcription of about 0.45 to 1 ug RNA was performed with random hexamers. TCRdb recomputed calls from the immunoSEQ multiplex PCR reads with MiXCR, one row per CDR3 protein. In the table there are about 300,000 distinct CDR3 sequences, around 85% of which are singletons. The sample belongs to a study of CD8 T cells in Susac syndrome. This rearrangement joins TRBV20-1 to TRBJ2-4, with D perhaps TRBD1 (5 bases). This TCR was sampled from a human donor with multiple sclerosis. Sequenced material: CD8+ T cells from PBMCs. CDR3 bases: TGCAGTGCTAGAGAGATCAGGGTGGGGTACTTC. Amino acids: CSAREIRVGYF.